This T cell receptor beta chain was found in a study of human T cells and chemical hapten exposure (dated by TCRdb to about 2021). For the study in its entirety: Libraries were pooled for sequencing, and per-sample TCR yields varied mainly because of small differences in library volumes within the pool. From each blood RNA sample, both TCR alpha and TCR beta chains were sequenced. In alopecia patients, the study followed how the peripheral blood TCR repertoire changed in vivo over primary and secondary sensitization to diphenylcyclopropenone (DPC), a hapten.

Remarks on this clonotype: Its antigen is unknown. No quality values exist for individual bases; no much larger clone is one base distant.

Explained via the paper, the time point label denotes: healthy volunteer bleed at 6 weeks. Total RNA was extracted from unfractionated whole blood that had been collected in Tempus Blood RNA tubes. Roughly 5 healthy volunteers served as TCR sequencing controls and were bled at day 0, 2 weeks and 6 weeks. The paper as a whole reports these results and caveats: Repeated subsampling changed both the strength of the expansion versus patch-test correlation and the threshold at which that correlation became significant. No change with DPC sensitization was found in the number of TCRs above 1 in 1000 frequency, and no evidence of global repertoire structure alterations was found.

The library was obtained by RACE. Sequenced on a NextSeq 500. During library preparation, unique molecular identifiers were attached to individual cDNA molecules so that TCRs could be counted in a quantitative, reproducible way. Processing in the source paper ran as follows. A median of around 96,000 TCRs per sample was observed, with a range of roughly 23,224 to 700,000. The Decombinator software suite was used to annotate the V, J and CDR3 of the TCR reads. Every sample was subsampled to the same number of TCRs (28,000) for the PS versus PT1 abundance plots. Expanded TCRs were defined as absent before sensitization and observed at least eight times at the 2-week time point. TCRdb trimmed public reads at Q25 via fastp, called clones via MiXCR and kept in-frame beta chains. All rows with the same CDR3 protein become a single entry with the most common DNA and genes. The authors' filters were not applied to this entry. The sample records 55,000 to 75,000 distinct CDR3 sequences, about 6% of which are singletons. The top ten hold around 3.4% of the sample.

The CDR3 spans 13 residues, from the cysteine through the phenylalanine. Of the read, only the CDR3 DNA is kept; its 39 bases are in frame from base 1. V is cut by 5 bases and J by 3 bases, and the space between the germline ends is 12 bases. Based on the germline V gene (reference sequence), the CDR1 and CDR2 sequences are SGHNT and YYREEE. The source material was whole blood. The V and J segments used are TRBV5-4 and TRBJ2-7, with the D gene too uncertain to name. The clonotype was recovered from a female donor in good health. Some clones in this sample may be carry-over from other donors' samples. The nucleotide sequence is given as TGTGCCAGCAGTTATGACACAAGCTACGAGCAGTACTTC. It is translated as CASSYDTSYEQYF.